This T cell receptor beta chain originates from a study of early T cells in non-severe SARS-CoV-2 infection. Study at large: Sequenced bulk RNA came from whole blood that was unsorted, and chains were unpaired. Whole-study findings and limits: Missing private and CD4 specificities, VDJdb matching favored anti-spike CD8 responses.

V lost 3 bases, J lost 8 bases, and 18 bases lay in between. CDR1 ENHRY and CDR2 SYGVKD come from the germline V gene. This CDR3 is built from 15 residues. The library protocol tagged individual cDNA molecules with unique molecular identifiers. A single record per CDR3 protein comes from TCRdb applying MiXCR to the 5' RACE reads. The profile shows tens of thousands of distinct CDR3 sequences, over 3.5% of them singletons. This clonotype was detected only a few times. Its antigen is currently unknown. The V call is TRBV10-3, the J call TRBJ2-3, with a tentative D call TRBD2 (5 bases). The receptor's source is an adult who was a healthcare worker with PCR-confirmed SARS-CoV-2 infection or an uninfected control (not recorded which). Sequencing was carried out using whole blood. CDR3 amino acids: CAISEREGAGGTQYF. The CDR3, as DNA: TGTGCCATCAGTGAACGGGAAGGTGCGGGTGGTACGCAGTATTTT.